One and the same sample provided the 25 T cell receptor beta chains below, sequenced in a study of lung T cells in sarcoidosis with Löfgren's syndrome. TCRdb passed the reads through MiXCR, listing each CDR3 protein once. The data contain around 21,000 distinct CDR3 sequences, less than 25% of them singletons. The sequencing sample was made of CD4+ T cells from PBMCs. These receptors originate from a human donor with sarcoidosis (Löfgren's syndrome or another form), or a control subject (not recorded which).

This clonotype showed up many times. The J gene is TRBJ1-5, the V gene TRBV2; possible D gene TRBD1, 5 bases. Trimming pared 6 bases from V and 4 bases from J, leaving 19 bases between. The germline gives CDR1 SNHLY, CDR2 FYNNEI. CDR3 length equals 16 residues. The CDR3 reads CASRPSGTAMNQPQHF. The DNA for the CDR3 is TGTGCCAGCAGACCCTCCGGGACCGCTATGAATCAGCCCCAGCATTTT.

Concerning this clonotype: The conserved phenylalanine or tryptophan is not found at the CDR3 terminus, so this likely reflects a read error. The V gene is TRBV27, the J gene TRBJ2-5; D call uncertain. CDR1 is MNHEY, CDR2 SMNVEV, per germline (reference sequence). The CDR3 sequence is 11 residues long. Trimming pared 6 bases from V and 5 bases from J, leaving 7 bases between. CDR3 DNA: TGTGCCAGCAGCCTCGGGGAGACCCAGTACCTC. Encoded protein: CASSLGETQYL.

This clonotype was detected only once. A much larger clone lies one base from this, so it may be a read error. The chain combines TRBV10-3 with TRBJ1-5, with D perhaps matching TRBD1 (5 bases). This CDR3 region has 15 residues. Between the trimmed V and J ends, which lost 10 bases and 3 bases, there was a span of 19 bases. CDR1 and CDR2 from the germline V gene are ENHRY and SYGVKD. In DNA form, the CDR3 reads TGTGCCACCGCAATGGGACTCGAGGCCAATCAGCCCCAGCATTTT. Encoded protein: CATAMGLEANQPQHF.

Concerning this clonotype: A much larger clone differs by one base, so this may be a read error. The rearrangement joins TRBV10-3 to TRBJ1-6, with 7 bases fitting TRBD1. With V trimmed by 8 bases and J by 6 bases, 7 bases remained unmatched. The CDR3 runs to 14 residues. Germline values: CDR1 ENHRY, CDR2 SYGVKD. CDR3 in amino acids: CAIQGDACNSPLHF. The DNA of the CDR3 is TGTGCCATCCAGGGGGACGCCTGTAATTCACCCCTCCACTTT.

To note about this clonotype: At one end the junction does not follow the germline gene, possibly because of a read error. The V call is TRBV14, the J call TRBJ2-1; TRBD2 aligns across 8 bases. The germline V gene encodes CDR1 SGHDN and CDR2 FVKESK. This CDR3 region has 18 residues. Here the CDR3 DNA reads TGTGCCAGCAGCCAACCTAAAAGACTAGCGCCACCCTACAGTGAGCAGTTCTTC. This encodes CASSQPKRLAPPYSEQFF.

The chain links TRBV3-1 to TRBJ2-1; 7 bases agree with TRBD2. In germline, CDR1 is LGHDT, CDR2 YNNKEL (reference sequence). The CDR3 has 14 amino acids. V lost 1 base, J lost 8 bases, and 5 bases stayed unmatched. The CDR3 DNA sequence: TGTGCCAGCAGCCAAGGTCGACTAGCCCATGAGCAGTTCTTC. This gives the protein CASSQGRLAHEQFF.

On this clonotype: This clone may be a read error of a much larger clone one base away. No conserved phenylalanine or tryptophan is present at the end of the CDR3, so a read error is the likely explanation. The rearrangement uses TRBV30 and TRBJ2-3; 8 positions agree with TRBD1. The CDR3 loop spans 15 amino acids. J gave up 1 base and V 2 bases, and 5 bases lay outside the gene matches. CDR1 and CDR2 from the germline V gene are GTSNPN and SVGIG (reference sequence). CDR3: CAWSFTTGGTDTQYL. The CDR3 nucleotides read TGTGCCTGGAGTTTTACGACAGGGGGCACAGATACGCAGTATCTT.

Points on this clonotype: A read error may produce the germline difference seen at one junction end. This rearrangement joins TRBV30 to TRBJ1-1, with D unclear. CDR3 length: 16 amino acids. CDR1 and CDR2 (germline): GTSNPN, SVGIG (reference sequence). CDR3 region: CAWKLGKSALNTGAFF. The CDR3 bases are TGTGCCTGGAAATTAGGGAAGTCAGCACTGAACACTGGAGCTTTCTTT.

This clonotype was counted at least ten times. This rearrangement joins TRBV19 to TRBJ2-2; D gene ambiguous. In germline, CDR1 is LNHDA, CDR2 SQIVND (reference sequence). This CDR3 is built from 15 residues. Between the trimmed V and J ends, which lost 2 bases and 3 bases, there was a span of 10 bases. This CDR3 is CASSIPDGYTGELFF. In DNA form, the CDR3 reads TGTGCCAGTAGTATACCGGACGGATACACCGGGGAGCTGTTTTTT. Using reference TRBV19 and TRBJ2-2 for the parts outside the CDR3, the full variable domain is DGGITQSPKYLFRKEGQNVTLSCEQNLNHDAMYWYRQDPGQGLRLIYYSQIVNDFQKGDIAEGYSVSREKKESFPLTVTSAQKNPTAFYLCASSIPDGYTGELFFGEGSRLTVL.

In its sample, this clonotype is medium-sized. The rearrangement uses TRBV6-6 and TRBJ2-1, with 8 bases fitting TRBD1. J was trimmed by 16 bases and V by 2 bases; bases with no gene match: 4. Germline CDR1 is MNHNY and CDR2 is SVGAGI (reference sequence). The CDR3 loop spans 11 amino acids. CDR3 bases: TGTGCCAGCAGTTACCAGGACAGGGTATTCTTC. It specifies CASSYQDRVFF.

With regard to this clonotype: A much more abundant neighbour one base away suggests this may be a read error. The J gene is TRBJ1-1, the V gene TRBV11-2; D unresolved. This CDR3 region has 15 residues. Germline values: CDR1 SGHAT, CDR2 FQNNGV. This CDR3 is CTSSLDWHSNTEAFF. CDR3 nucleotides: TGTACCAGCAGCTTAGATTGGCATTCGAACACTGAAGCTTTCTTT. The entire variable domain, with the rest obtained from reference TRBV11-2 and TRBJ1-1, is as follows: EAGVAQSPRYKIIEKRQSVAFWCNPISGHATLYWYQQILGQGPKLLIQFQNNGVVDDSQLPKDRFSAERLKGVDSTLKIQPAKLEDSAVYLCTSSLDWHSNTEAFFGQGTRLTVV.

This clonotype was counted a few times. This chain joins TRBV3-1 and TRBJ1-1; no firm D call. The V end lost 4 bases, the J end lost 0 bases, and 12 bases lay between the germline ends. The germline CDR1 and CDR2 sequences are LGHDT and YNNKEL (reference sequence). The CDR3 has 15 residues. The CDR3 sequence: CASSLERAMNTEAFF. CDR3 sequence (DNA): TGTGCCAGCAGCCTAGAGAGGGCCATGAACACTGAAGCTTTCTTT. Based on the CDR3 plus reference TRBV3-1 and TRBJ1-1, the full variable domain is DTAVSQTPKYLVTQMGNDKSIKCEQNLGHDTMYWYKQDSKKFLKIMFSYNNKELIINETVPNRFSPKSPDKAHLNLHINSLELGDSAVYFCASSLERAMNTEAFFGQGTRLTVV.

This clonotype qualifies as medium-sized. The gene calls are TRBV6-6 and TRBJ2-1; D gene ambiguous. This CDR3 spans 15 amino acids. Germline CDR1 MNHNY, CDR2 SVGAGI (reference sequence). Trimming removed 0 bases from V and 6 bases from J, with 12 bases in between. The CDR3, as DNA: TGTGCCAGCAGTTACTCGCCTCTCCTGAGCAATGAGCAGTTCTTC. Translation gives CASSYSPLLSNEQFF.

Sample share makes this clonotype medium-sized. J is TRBJ2-1 and V is TRBV6-1; D is uncertain. Trimming pared 6 bases from V and 3 bases from J, leaving 15 bases between. Germline CDR1 reads MNHNS; CDR2 reads SASEGT. CDR3 size: 15 residues. The CDR3 DNA sequence: TGTGCCAGCAGCCCCAGCGAGGCCCTCTACAATGAGCAGTTCTTC. It codes for CASSPSEALYNEQFF.

This clonotype was picked up many times. This sequence joins TRBV5-1 and TRBJ2-1; D remains unclear. Between the trimmed V and J ends, which lost 0 bases and 1 base, there was a span of 8 bases. The CDR3 is 15 residues long. Germline V gene data show CDR1 as SGHRS and CDR2 as YFSETQ. The CDR3 bases are TGCGCCAGCAGCTTGGCAGCTTGGTCCTACAATGAGCAGTTCTTC. Translation gives CASSLAAWSYNEQFF.

A word on this clonotype: Possible read error: a much larger clone is one base away. V usage is TRBV12-3 or TRBV12-4 and J usage is TRBJ2-5, with 12 bases matching TRBD2. The CDR3 runs 15 residues. The CDR3 is CAGSFTSGGQETQYF. The CDR3 nucleotides are TGTGCCGGCAGTTTTACTAGCGGGGGGCAAGAGACCCAGTACTTC.

This clonotype was observed at least ten times. The chain is built from TRBV6-6 and TRBJ2-3, with D tentatively TRBD1 (5 bases). CDR1 and CDR2 from the germline V gene are MNHNY and SVGAGI (reference sequence). The CDR3 sequence is 14 residues long. Trimming took 2 bases from V and 4 from J, leaving 10 bases between them. CDR3 residues: CASSYTQESDTQYF. The CDR3 DNA sequence: TGTGCCAGCAGTTACACACAGGAGTCAGATACGCAGTATTTT.

As regards this clonotype: An end of the junction differs from the germline gene, which may be a read error. The J gene is TRBJ2-7, the V gene TRBV27; the match to TRBD2 covers 9 bases. The CDR3 length is 13 residues. CDR1 and CDR2 (germline): MNHEY, SMNVEV (reference sequence). CDR3 in amino acids: CASSSNLAGDGFF. In DNA form, the CDR3 reads TGTGCTAGCAGTTCCAATTTAGCGGGGGACGGTTTCTTC.

Ten or more counts support this clonotype. The chain uses TRBV4-1 and TRBJ1-5; perhaps TRBD1 as D (5 bases). Germline V gene data show CDR1 as MGHRA and CDR2 as YSYEKL. This CDR3 is built from 15 residues. V lost 0 bases to trimming and J lost 4 bases, with 10 bases between them. CDR3 sequence reads: CASSQDRDGNQPQHF. In DNA form, the CDR3 reads TGCGCCAGCAGCCAAGACAGGGACGGGAATCAGCCCCAGCATTTT.

For this clonotype: A much larger clone is a single base away; this may be a read error. The chain employs TRBV18 and TRBJ2-1; no clear D. The germline CDR1 and CDR2 sequences are KGHSH and LQKENI. The CDR3 spans 15 residues. CDR3 sequence reads: CAGSDVGIPYNEQFF. The CDR3 region has the DNA TGTGCCGGCTCGGACGTAGGGATACCCTACAATGAGCAGTTCTTC.

In this sample, this clonotype turned up many times. V gene TRBV12-3 or TRBV12-4 combines with J gene TRBJ2-3; D uncertain. V lost 5 bases and J lost 6, with 6 bases in between. This CDR3 contains 11 residues. The CDR3 is CASSPSDTQYF. The CDR3 DNA follows: TGTGCCAGCAGTCCCTCGGATACGCAGTATTTT.

This clonotype was recorded at least ten times. The chain uses TRBV5-4 and TRBJ2-7; D is uncertain. The germline V gene has CDR1 SGHNT and CDR2 YYREEE (reference sequence). CDR3 length: 13 amino acids. Trimming took 0 bases from V and 1 from J, leaving 5 bases between them. CDR3 region: CASSLDRSYEQYF. Here the CDR3 DNA reads TGTGCCAGCAGCTTGGATAGGTCCTACGAGCAGTACTTC.

This chain links TRBV30 with TRBJ1-5; weak D call: TRBD1 (5 bases). CDR1 and CDR2 from the germline V gene are GTSNPN and SVGIG (reference sequence). This CDR3 has 12 amino acids. The germline V and J ends were trimmed by 1 base and 9 bases, with 10 bases remaining between them. CDR3 bases: TGTGCCTGGAGTGAGTCTGGGGGGCCCCAGCATTTT. Its translation: CAWSESGGPQHF.

This clonotype was counted only a few times. Possible read error: a much larger clone is one base away. V gene TRBV24-1 combines with J gene TRBJ2-3; maybe TRBD2 (5 bases). The germline gives CDR1 KGHDR, CDR2 SFDVKD. The CDR3 is 16 residues long. Trimming pared 7 bases from V and 4 bases from J, leaving 20 bases between. For the CDR3, the DNA is TGTGCCACCAGGGGCCCGGGCGACATTAGCGCAGATACGCAGTATTTT. It translates to CATRGPGDISADTQYF.

This clonotype has only a few counts. V gene TRBV5-1 combines with J gene TRBJ2-3; 8 bases align to TRBD1. Germline V gene lookup returns CDR1 SGHRS and CDR2 YFSETQ. V dropped 4 bases and J dropped 4; count of bases not matched to a gene: 5. The CDR3 runs 14 residues. CDR3 in amino acids: CASSPGTGPDTQYF. DNA for the CDR3: TGCGCCAGCAGCCCCGGGACAGGTCCAGATACGCAGTATTTT.